This record covers a single T cell receptor (beta chain). Its antigen is currently unknown. This sample was included in a study of tumor-infiltrating lymphocytes in primary liver carcinoma. Regarding the study as a whole: Pairs comparing tumor with adjacent tissue or blood overlapped less than pairs drawn from tumor regions. Blood had a significantly lower top-250-clone fraction than tumors did (p = 0.039). A fraction of only about 7-25% of top clones appeared in all five tumor regions.

Making TCR beta cDNA involved approximately 480 ng total RNA and a constant-region primer. Sequencing libraries for TCR beta derived from three nested multiplex PCR rounds that used slightly modified ARM-PCR. TRBV1-TRBV30 forward primers paired with a C-beta reverse primer were used in the first two PCR rounds, which ran around 10 cycles each. TCRdb reanalysed the multiplex PCR reads using MiXCR and keeps one entry per CDR3 protein. The table includes about 97,000 distinct CDR3 sequences, approximately 70% detected once. CDR1 and CDR2 (germline): MNHEY, SVGAGI. Trimming shortened V by 0 bases and J by 5 bases, and 17 bases separated the two germline ends. This CDR3 spans 17 amino acids. Bulk tissue was left unsorted, and RNA and DNA were co-extracted from 20-30 mg of it.

This clonotype was obtained from a woman aged 55-69 years with primary liver carcinoma and hepatitis B virus infection. Sequenced: liver tumor tissue from sampling region 2. The sample's subset: tumor region T2, inferior pole. The J gene is TRBJ2-1, the V gene TRBV6-5; a weak D match, TRBD2 (6 bases). Here the CDR3 reads CASSYSADGRSHNEQFF. The CDR3 nucleotides are TGTGCCAGCAGTTACTCGGCTGACGGGAGATCCCACAATGAGCAGTTCTTC.